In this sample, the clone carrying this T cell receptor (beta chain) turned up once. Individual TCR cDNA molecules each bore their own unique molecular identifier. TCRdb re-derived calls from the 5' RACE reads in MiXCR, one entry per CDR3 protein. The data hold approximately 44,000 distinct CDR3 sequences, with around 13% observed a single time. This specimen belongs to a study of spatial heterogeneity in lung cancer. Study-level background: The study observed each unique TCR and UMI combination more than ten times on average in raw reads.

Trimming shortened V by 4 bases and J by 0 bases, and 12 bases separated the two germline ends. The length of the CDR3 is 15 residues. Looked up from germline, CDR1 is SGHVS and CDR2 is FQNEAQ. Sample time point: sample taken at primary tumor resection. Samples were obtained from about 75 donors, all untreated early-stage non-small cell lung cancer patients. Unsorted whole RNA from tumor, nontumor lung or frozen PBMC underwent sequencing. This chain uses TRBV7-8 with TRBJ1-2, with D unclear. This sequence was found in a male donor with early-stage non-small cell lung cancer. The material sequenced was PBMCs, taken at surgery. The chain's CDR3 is CASSSGPKANYGYTF. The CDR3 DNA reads TGTGCCAGCAGCTCCGGACCTAAAGCTAACTATGGCTACACCTTC.